Following are 10 T cell receptor beta chains from one sample sequenced in a study of T-cell reconstitution after alpha-beta-depleted transplantation in children. TCRbeta library preparation incorporated unique molecular identifiers. TCRdb passed the PCR reads through MiXCR, listing each CDR3 protein once. The sample records 250,000 to 400,000 distinct CDR3 sequences, around 20% being singletons. This specimen was PBMCs, mostly from graft donor cells, taken 180 days after TCRalphabeta/CD19-depleted stem cell transplant. The receptors shown here come from a male patient younger than 18 who had a stem cell transplant for acute lymphoblastic leukemia, so the T cells may come from the graft donor.

This clonotype was seen a few times. The CDR3 bases are TGCGCCAGCAGCCGAGAAGAGACCCAGTACTTC. Translated, it gives CASSREETQYF. The rearrangement links TRBV5-1 to TRBJ2-5; D remains unclear. The germline gives CDR1 SGHRS, CDR2 YFSETQ. V was clipped by 4 bases and J by 3 bases, with 4 bases between them. The CDR3 contains 11 residues.

The V gene is TRBV27, the J gene TRBJ2-7; TRBD2 agrees at 13 bases. J lost 3 bases, V lost 5 bases, and 4 bases had no gene match. Germline CDR1 and CDR2: MNHEY and SMNVEV (reference sequence). The CDR3 sequence is 15 residues long. CDR3: CASSLRLAGGYEQYF. For the CDR3, the DNA is TGTGCCAGCAGTCTCAGACTAGCGGGAGGCTACGAGCAGTACTTC.

There are a few counts of this clonotype. V and J are TRBV29-1 and TRBJ2-7; perhaps TRBD1 as D (6 bases). Trimming took 6 bases from V and 5 from J, leaving 20 bases between them. Germline V gene sequence: CDR1 SQVTM, CDR2 ANQGSEA. The CDR3 runs 14 residues. The CDR3 region is CSVDGPVRGHEQYF. The CDR3 coding sequence is TGCAGCGTCGACGGGCCAGTCAGGGGCCACGAGCAGTACTTC.

This chain joins TRBV5-1 and TRBJ2-3; 7 positions agree with TRBD1. The CDR3 is 16 residues long. CDR1 is SGHRS and CDR2 is YFSETQ in the germline V gene. With 3 bases clipped from V and 4 bases from J, the junction kept 11 bases outside the gene matches. Here the CDR3 DNA reads TGCGCCAGCAGCTCAGCTCCAGGACAGGATTCAGATACGCAGTATTTT. It codes for CASSSAPGQDSDTQYF. Using reference TRBV5-1 and TRBJ2-3 for the parts outside the CDR3, the full variable domain is KAGVTQTPRYLIKTRGQQVTLSCSPISGHRSVSWYQQTPGQGLQFLFEYFSETQRNKGNFPGRFSGRQFSNSRSEMNVSTLELGDSALYLCASSSAPGQDSDTQYFGPGTRLTVL.

The chain is built from TRBV15 and TRBJ2-7; 12 nucleotides agree with TRBD1. CDR1 is LNHNV, CDR2 YYDKDF, per germline (reference sequence). V lost 0 bases, J lost 0 bases, and 6 bases stayed unmatched. The CDR3 has 18 amino acids. This CDR3 is CATSRDWGQGAHSYEQYF. The CDR3 DNA sequence: TGTGCCACCAGCAGAGATTGGGGACAGGGGGCGCACTCCTACGAGCAGTACTTC.

The V gene is TRBV4-1, the J gene TRBJ2-5; D gene uncertain. The V end lost 1 base, the J end lost 4 bases, and 22 bases lay between the germline ends. The CDR3 spans 18 residues. Germline V CDR1 and CDR2: MGHRA, YSYEKL. The CDR3 is CASSQARRRSQVRETQYF. The CDR3 DNA reads as TGCGCCAGCAGCCAAGCCCGCCGGCGCAGTCAAGTAAGAGAGACCCAGTACTTC.

The chain combines TRBV7-2 with TRBJ2-7; D is undetermined. Germline V gene data show CDR1 as SGHTA and CDR2 as FQGNSA. The CDR3 runs 15 residues. V lost 3 bases and J 0 bases, leaving 12 bases between the germline ends. The CDR3 reads CASSLEGWSSYEQYF. The CDR3 region has the DNA TGTGCCAGCAGCTTGGAAGGCTGGAGCTCCTACGAGCAGTACTTC. The full variable domain, its missing parts supplied by reference TRBV7-2 and TRBJ2-7, is GAGVSQSPSNKVTEKGKDVELRCDPISGHTALYWYRQSLGQGLEFLIYFQGNSAPDKSGLPSDRFSAERTGGSVSTLTIQRTQQEDSAVYLCASSLEGWSSYEQYFGPGTRLTVT.

This clonotype was counted between two and nine times. The gene calls are TRBV5-5 and TRBJ1-2; the D is unclear. V lost 0 bases and J 1 base, leaving 10 bases between the germline ends. Germline values: CDR1 SGHKS, CDR2 YYEKEE (reference sequence). CDR3 length: 15 amino acids. For the CDR3, the DNA is TGTGCCAGCAGCTTGGAGTACCGGAATAACTATGGCTACACCTTC. Encoded protein: CASSLEYRNNYGYTF.

This clonotype was counted only a few times. The chain couples TRBV5-1 to TRBJ1-3; D perhaps matches TRBD1 (5 bases). This CDR3 contains 15 residues. The germline V gene encodes CDR1 SGHRS and CDR2 YFSETQ. V lost 5 bases, J lost 0 bases, and 12 bases lay in between. The CDR3 sequence: CASSTGFVSGNTIYF. The CDR3 DNA follows: TGCGCCAGCAGTACAGGTTTTGTCTCTGGAAACACCATATATTTT.

This clonotype was observed a few times. This rearrangement joins TRBV29-1 to TRBJ2-3; unclear D gene. Germline V lookup: CDR1 SQVTM, CDR2 ANQGSEA. The CDR3 spans 13 residues. V was cut by 7 bases and J by 2 bases, with 13 bases left in between. In nucleotides, the CDR3 is TGCAGCGAGTTAAGCGATTTCACAGATACGCAGTATTTT. It encodes CSELSDFTDTQYF.